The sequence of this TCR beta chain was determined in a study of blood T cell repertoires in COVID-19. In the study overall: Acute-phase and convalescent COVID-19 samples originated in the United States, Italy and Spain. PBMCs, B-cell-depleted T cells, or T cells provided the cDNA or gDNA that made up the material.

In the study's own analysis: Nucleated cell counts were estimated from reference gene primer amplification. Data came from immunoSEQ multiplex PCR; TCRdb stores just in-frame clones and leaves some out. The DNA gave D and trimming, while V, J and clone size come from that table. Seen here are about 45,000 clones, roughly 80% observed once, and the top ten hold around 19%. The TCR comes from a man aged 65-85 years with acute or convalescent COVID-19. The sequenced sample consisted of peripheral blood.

The CDR3 DNA sequence: TGCGCCAGCAGCCCTGACAGGGGCCGGGAAGCTTTCTTT. This sequence encodes CASSPDRGREAFF. The rearrangement links TRBV4-1 to TRBJ1-1, with TRBD1 matching over 8 bases. Germline trimming cut 4 bases from V and 8 bases from J; bases unmatched to any gene: 6. The CDR3 has 13 amino acids. The germline CDR1 and CDR2 sequences are MGHRA and YSYEKL.